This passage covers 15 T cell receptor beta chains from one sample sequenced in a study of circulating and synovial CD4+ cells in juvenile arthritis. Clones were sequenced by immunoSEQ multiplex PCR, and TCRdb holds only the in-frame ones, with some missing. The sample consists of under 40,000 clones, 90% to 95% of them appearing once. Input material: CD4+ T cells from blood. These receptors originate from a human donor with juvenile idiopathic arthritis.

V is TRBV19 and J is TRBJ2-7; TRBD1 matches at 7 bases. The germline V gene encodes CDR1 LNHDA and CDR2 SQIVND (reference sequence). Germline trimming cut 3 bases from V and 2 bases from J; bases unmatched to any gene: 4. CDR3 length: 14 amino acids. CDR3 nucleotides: TGTGCCAGTAGTATTGGGGGACAGACCTACGAGCAGTACTTC. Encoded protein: CASSIGGQTYEQYF.

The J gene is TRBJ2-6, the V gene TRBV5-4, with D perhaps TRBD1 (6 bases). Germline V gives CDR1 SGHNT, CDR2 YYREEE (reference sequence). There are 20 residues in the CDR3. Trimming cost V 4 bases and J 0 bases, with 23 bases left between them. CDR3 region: CASSRGGRWTDTSGANVLTF. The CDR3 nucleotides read TGTGCCAGCAGCCGAGGGGGTCGGTGGACGGACACCTCTGGGGCCAACGTCCTGACTTTC.

In DNA, the CDR3 is TGTGCCAGTCTCCCCCACAGCTCCTACAATGAGCAGTTCTTC. Translation: CASLPHSSYNEQFF. This sequence joins TRBV2 and TRBJ2-1; no clear D gene. V gave up 9 bases and J gave up 0 bases, with 12 bases separating them. CDR1 is SNHLY and CDR2 is FYNNEI in the germline V gene. This CDR3 has 14 amino acids.

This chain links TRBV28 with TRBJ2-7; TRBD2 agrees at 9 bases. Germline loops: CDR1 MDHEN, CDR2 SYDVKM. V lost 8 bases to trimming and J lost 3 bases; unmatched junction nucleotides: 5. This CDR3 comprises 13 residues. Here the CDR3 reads CASRAGGNYEQYF. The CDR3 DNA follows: TGTGCCAGCCGGGCGGGAGGGAACTACGAGCAGTACTTC.

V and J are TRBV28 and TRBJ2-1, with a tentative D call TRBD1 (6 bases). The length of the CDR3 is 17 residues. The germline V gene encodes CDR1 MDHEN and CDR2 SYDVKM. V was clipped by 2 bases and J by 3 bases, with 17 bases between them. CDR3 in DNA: TGTGCCAGCAGTTTAACCCTACAGGGCCGAATCTACAATGAGCAGTTCTTC. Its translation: CASSLTLQGRIYNEQFF. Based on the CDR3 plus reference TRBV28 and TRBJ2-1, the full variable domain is DVKVTQSSRYLVKRTGEKVFLECVQDMDHENMFWYRQDPGLGLRLIYFSYDVKMKEKGDIPEGYSVSREKKERFSLILESASTNQTSMYLCASSLTLQGRIYNEQFFGPGTRLTVL.

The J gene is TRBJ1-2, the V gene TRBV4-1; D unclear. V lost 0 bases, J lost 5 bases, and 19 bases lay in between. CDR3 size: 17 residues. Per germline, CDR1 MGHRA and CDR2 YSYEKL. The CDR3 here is CASSQDQGGRGFYGYTF. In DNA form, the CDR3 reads TGCGCCAGCAGCCAAGATCAAGGAGGGCGCGGATTTTATGGCTACACCTTC.

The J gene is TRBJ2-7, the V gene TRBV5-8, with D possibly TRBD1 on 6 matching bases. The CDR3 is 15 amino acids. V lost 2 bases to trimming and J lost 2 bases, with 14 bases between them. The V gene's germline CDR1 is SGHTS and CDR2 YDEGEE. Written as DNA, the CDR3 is TGTGCCAGCAGCTTTGGCAGGGGTAACCCCTACGAGCAGTACTTC. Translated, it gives CASSFGRGNPYEQYF.

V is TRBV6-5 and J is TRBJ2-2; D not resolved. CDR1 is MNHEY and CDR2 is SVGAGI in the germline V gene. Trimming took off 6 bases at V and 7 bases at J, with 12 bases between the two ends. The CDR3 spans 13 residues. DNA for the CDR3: TGTGCCAGCAGGGAGAGGTCGGTCGGGGAGCTGTTTTTT. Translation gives CASRERSVGELFF.

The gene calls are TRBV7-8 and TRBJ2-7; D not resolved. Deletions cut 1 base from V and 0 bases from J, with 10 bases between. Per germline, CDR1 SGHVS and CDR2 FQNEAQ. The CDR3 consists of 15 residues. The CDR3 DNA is TGTGCCAGCAGCTTAGGGGCGTCCTCCTCCTACGAGCAGTACTTC. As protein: CASSLGASSSYEQYF.

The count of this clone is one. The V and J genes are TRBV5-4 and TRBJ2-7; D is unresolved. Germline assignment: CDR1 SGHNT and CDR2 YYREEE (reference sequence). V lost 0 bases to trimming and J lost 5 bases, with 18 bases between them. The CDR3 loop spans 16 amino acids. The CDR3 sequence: CASSLGAGLGINEQYF. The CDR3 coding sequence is TGTGCCAGCAGCTTGGGGGCTGGTTTAGGCATTAACGAGCAGTACTTC.

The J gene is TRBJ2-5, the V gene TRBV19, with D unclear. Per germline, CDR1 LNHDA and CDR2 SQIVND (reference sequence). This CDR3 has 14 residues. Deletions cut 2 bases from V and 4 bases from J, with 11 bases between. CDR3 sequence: CASSILGIRETQYF. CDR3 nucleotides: TGTGCCAGTAGTATACTCGGTATCCGAGAGACCCAGTACTTC. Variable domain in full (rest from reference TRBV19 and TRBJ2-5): DGGITQSPKYLFRKEGQNVTLSCEQNLNHDAMYWYRQDPGQGLRLIYYSQIVNDFQKGDIAEGYSVSREKKESFPLTVTSAQKNPTAFYLCASSILGIRETQYFGPGTRLLVL.

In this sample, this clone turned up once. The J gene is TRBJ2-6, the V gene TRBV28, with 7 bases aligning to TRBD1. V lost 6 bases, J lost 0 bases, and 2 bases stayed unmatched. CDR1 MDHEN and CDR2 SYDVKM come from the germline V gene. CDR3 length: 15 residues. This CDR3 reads CASRGQPSGANVLTF. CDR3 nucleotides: TGTGCCAGCAGGGGACAGCCCTCTGGGGCCAACGTCCTGACTTTC.

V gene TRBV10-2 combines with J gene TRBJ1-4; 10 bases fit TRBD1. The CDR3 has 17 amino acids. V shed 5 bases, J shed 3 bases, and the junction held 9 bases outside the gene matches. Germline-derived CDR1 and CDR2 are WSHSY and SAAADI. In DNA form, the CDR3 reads TGCGCCAGCAGTCAACGGGACAGGGGTTCGGCTAATGAAAAACTGTTTTTT. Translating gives CASSQRDRGSANEKLFF.

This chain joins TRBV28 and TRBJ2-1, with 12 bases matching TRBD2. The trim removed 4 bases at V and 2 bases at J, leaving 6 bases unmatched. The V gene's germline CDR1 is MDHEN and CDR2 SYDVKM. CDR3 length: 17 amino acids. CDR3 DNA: TGTGCCAGCAGTTCGGGCCTAGCGGGAGGGACCTACAATGAGCAGTTCTTC. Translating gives CASSSGLAGGTYNEQFF.

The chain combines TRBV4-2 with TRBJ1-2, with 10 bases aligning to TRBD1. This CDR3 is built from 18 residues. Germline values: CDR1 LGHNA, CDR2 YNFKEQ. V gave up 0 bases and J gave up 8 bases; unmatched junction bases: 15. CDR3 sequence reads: CASSQDSRAGTGVFGYTF. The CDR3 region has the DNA TGTGCCAGCAGCCAAGATAGCAGGGCCGGGACAGGGGTTTTCGGCTACACCTTC.